The sequence of this T cell receptor (beta chain) was determined in a study of blood T cell repertoires in COVID-19. About the research overall: COVID-19 samples, acute and convalescent, were from the United States, Italy and Spain. PBMCs, B-cell-depleted T cells, or T cells were the source of the cDNA or gDNA that made up the material.

Original processing methods: Amplification of reference gene primers was used by the study to estimate nucleated cell counts. Produced via immunoSEQ multiplex PCR; TCRdb's table is partial and in-frame only. The DNA gave D and trimming, while V, J and clone size come from that table. This table holds roughly 120,000 clones, 90% found once. The CDR3 covers 15 residues. This receptor was obtained from a human donor with active COVID-19. The donor label of this sample is uncertain. V is TRBV12-1 and J is TRBJ1-1; TRBD1 was called by the table and not checked on the DNA. TRBV12-1 is reported as a pseudogene. Source material: peripheral blood. The CDR3 sequence: CASSFSTGLNTEAFF. CDR3 nucleotides: TGTGCCAGCAGCTTTTCAACAGGGTTGAACACTGAAGCTTTCTTT.